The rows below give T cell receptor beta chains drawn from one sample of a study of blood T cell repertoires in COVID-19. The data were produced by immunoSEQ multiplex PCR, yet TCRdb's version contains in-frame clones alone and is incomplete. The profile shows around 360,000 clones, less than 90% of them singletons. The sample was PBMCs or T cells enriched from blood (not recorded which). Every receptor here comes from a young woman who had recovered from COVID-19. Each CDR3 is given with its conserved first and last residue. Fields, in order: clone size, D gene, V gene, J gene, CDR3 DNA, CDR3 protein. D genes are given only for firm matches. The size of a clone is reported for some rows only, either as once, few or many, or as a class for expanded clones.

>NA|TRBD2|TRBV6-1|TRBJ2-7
TGTGCCAGCAGTGAAGCGCGGGGGGCCGGGTACGAGCAGTACTTC
CASSEARGAGYEQYF
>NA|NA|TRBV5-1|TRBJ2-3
TGCGCCAGCAGCTTATCCAGCGGGCCTACAGATACGCAGTATTTT
CASSLSSGPTDTQYF
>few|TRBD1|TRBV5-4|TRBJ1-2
TGTGCCAGCAACCCACAGGGGAACTATGGCTACACCTTC
CASNPQGNYGYTF
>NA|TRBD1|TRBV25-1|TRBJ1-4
TGTGCCAGCAGTGCCGGACAGGGGCATATCAAACTGTTTTTT
CASSAGQGHIKLFF
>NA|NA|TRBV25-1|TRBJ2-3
TGTGCCAGCAGTGAAGAGGGCGGCGTCACAGATACGCAGTATTTT
CASSEEGGVTDTQYF
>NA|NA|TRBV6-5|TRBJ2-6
TGTGCCGGGACAACAGGACTCTCTGGGGCCAACGTCCTGACTTTC
CAGTTGLSGANVLTF
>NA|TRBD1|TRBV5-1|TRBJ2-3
TGCGCCAGCAGCCCGGACAGGGGGGACACAGATACGCAGTATTTT
CASSPDRGDTDTQYF
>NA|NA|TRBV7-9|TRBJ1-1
TGTGCCAGCCGACGAACTGGCCCGGGTGGGGCTTTCTTT
CASRRTGPGGAFF
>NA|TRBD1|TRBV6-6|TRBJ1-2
TGTGCCAGCAGTTACTCGACTTCCCCAGGGGGCGGCTACACCTTC
CASSYSTSPGGGYTF
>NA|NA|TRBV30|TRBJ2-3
TGTGCCTGGAGTGTATGGGGCTCGGATCTGGGCACAGATACGCAGTATTTT
CAWSVWGSDLGTDTQYF
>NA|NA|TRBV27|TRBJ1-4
TGTGCCAGCAGTTTAAGGGGCGCTAATGAAAAACTGTTTTTT
CASSLRGANEKLFF
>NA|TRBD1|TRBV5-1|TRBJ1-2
TGCGCCAGCAGCTTGGGGGACAGAAACTATGGCTACACCTTC
CASSLGDRNYGYTF
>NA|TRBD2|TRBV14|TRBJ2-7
TGTGCCAGCACCAAAGGGACTAGCGGCTTCTACGAGCAGTACTTC
CASTKGTSGFYEQYF
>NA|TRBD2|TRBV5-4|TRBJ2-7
TGTGCCAGCAGCCGGGGACTAGCTAGCAACGAGCAGTACTTC
CASSRGLASNEQYF
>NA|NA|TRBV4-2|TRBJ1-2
TGTGCCAGCAGCCAAGATAGTACAGGGAAGAGCTATGGCTACACCTTC
CASSQDSTGKSYGYTF
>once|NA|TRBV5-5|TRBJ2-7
TGTGCCAGCAGCTTGGCCGATCAGGGGTCCTACGAGCAGTACTTC
CASSLADQGSYEQYF
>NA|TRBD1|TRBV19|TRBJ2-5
TGTGCCAGTAGTAAACCGACAGGGGCTGGGAGAGAAGAGACCCAGTACTTC
CASSKPTGAGREETQYF
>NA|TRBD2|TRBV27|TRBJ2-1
TGTGCCAGCAGTTTCGTGACTAGCACCTCTGAGCAGTTCTTC
CASSFVTSTSEQFF